The source of this T cell receptor (beta chain) is a study of blood T cells in healthy people across ages. The second PCR ran roughly 7 to 12 cycles with a sample-barcoded 5' primer and J-beta primers. Researchers report that a template-switch adaptor with 12 random nucleotides tagged each cDNA molecule. From each sample, at least 3 million paired-end reads containing CDR3 were obtained. TCRdb called the 5' RACE reads again in MiXCR, with one record for every CDR3 protein. Of about 840,000 distinct CDR3 sequences listed, 29% are singletons. The table lists this clonotype with a few counts. These sequences were also reported in another study, on T cells of mothers and their children.

The sequence derives from a woman in her 40s in good health. Sequenced input: blood.

In DNA, the CDR3 is TGCGCCAGCCAACAAGATCTAGCGGGGGGGCCCATCCAAGAGACCCAGTACTTC. Protein product: CASQQDLAGGPIQETQYF. The chain has TRBV5-1 and TRBJ2-5, with TRBD2 identical over 12 bases. There are 18 residues in the CDR3. The germline CDR1 and CDR2 sequences are SGHRS and YFSETQ. V dropped 7 bases and J dropped 1; count of bases not matched to a gene: 14. The full variable domain, rest sourced from reference TRBV5-1 and TRBJ2-5, is KAGVTQTPRYLIKTRGQQVTLSCSPISGHRSVSWYQQTPGQGLQFLFEYFSETQRNKGNFPGRFSGRQFSNSRSEMNVSTLELGDSALYLCASQQDLAGGPIQETQYFGPGTRLLVL.